Listed below are T cell receptor beta chains from one sample, sequenced in a study of OX40 agonist ivuxolimab in advanced cancers. The assay was immunoSEQ multiplex PCR, and TCRdb's table has in-frame clones only and misses some. The sample lists 60,000 to 75,000 clones, 80% occurring once. This specimen was CD4+ or CD8+ T cells sorted from blood, taken in a trial of the OX40 agonist ivuxolimab. These receptors were collected from an adult with an advanced solid tumor such as melanoma, head and neck, liver or kidney cancer. Each CDR3 is given with its conserved first and last residue. The order of the fields is J gene, V gene, CDR3 protein.

TRBJ2-3 | TRBV5-4 | CASSGSGDTDTQYF
TRBJ1-2 | TRBV7-2 | CASRRGDYGYTF
TRBJ1-1 | TRBV30 | CAWSVQVNTEAFF
TRBJ2-3 | TRBV6-1 | CASSEVVTRGDTQYF
TRBJ1-2 | TRBV30 | CAWRFDRNYGYTF
TRBJ1-6 | TRBV6-5 | CASRRTGNQSPLHF
TRBJ2-7 | TRBV18 | CASSPTTGTVSSYEQYF
TRBJ1-5 | TRBV2 | CASTRDRNSNQPQHF
TRBJ2-1 | TRBV30 | CAQDGGFSYNEQFF
TRBJ2-5 | TRBV5-1 | CASSLNGGYETQYF
TRBJ2-7 | TRBV11-2 | CASSSLNRNEQYF
TRBJ1-1 | TRBV19 | CASSLLGWNTEAFF
TRBJ1-2 | TRBV14 | CASSQGSGTYGYTF
TRBJ1-1 | TRBV7-9 | CASSLEVRQGAFF
TRBJ2-7 | TRBV25-1 | CARMLAGDTVGEQYF
TRBJ1-1 | TRBV7-8 | CASSLRYRDRDSEAFF
TRBJ2-5 | TRBV7-2 | CASSATSGGRVTQYF
TRBJ1-4 | TRBV5-4 | CASSLGTGASNPNEKLFF
TRBJ1-2 | TRBV28 | CASSSGWGYGYTF
TRBJ1-4 | TRBV4-1 | CASSQDGQRNEKLFF
TRBJ2-1 | TRBV10-3 | CAISESRVEQFF
TRBJ1-5 | TRBV7-2 | CASSLAGQGNQPQHF
TRBJ1-2 | TRBV30 | CAWSPDRAGGYTF
TRBJ1-2 | TRBV7-9 | CASSPVRGTNYGYTF
TRBJ2-3 | TRBV29-1 | CSVDRVAGGPGGVTDTQYF
TRBJ2-7 | TRBV29-1 | CSVASSYEQYF
TRBJ1-2 | TRBV6-5 | CASKGPARDNYGYTF